These T cell receptor beta chains were read from a single sample in a study of lymphopenia after photon versus proton radiotherapy. Assay used: immunoSEQ multiplex PCR; TCRdb lists only in-frame clones, some missing. Among approximately 91,000 clones listed, 65% to 85% were seen once. The sequences come from peripheral blood, collected from a patient treated with proton-based radiotherapy. The source of these receptors is a man in his 60s with pancreatic cancer. Both conserved end residues are part of each CDR3. The D gene is left open where the match is weak. A row's size may be missing; if present it is once, few, many or a size class.

V,length,J,size,D,CDR3,DNA
TRBV15,14,TRBJ2-7,-,TRBD1,CATSSGQGLNEQYF,TGTGCCACCAGCAGCGGACAGGGTCTAAACGAGCAGTACTTC
TRBV7-2,15,TRBJ2-1,-,-,CASSQGRVSYNEQFF,TGTGCCAGCAGCCAGGGGCGGGTCTCCTACAATGAGCAGTTCTTC
TRBV28,15,TRBJ1-1,-,-,CASSLFTLRATEAFF,TGTGCCAGCAGTTTATTTACTCTCCGAGCCACTGAAGCTTTCTTT
TRBV29-1,19,TRBJ2-1,-,TRBD1,CSVVPRDRGLRARDNEQFF,TGCAGCGTCGTGCCTAGGGACAGGGGGCTTAGAGCGAGAGACAATGAGCAGTTCTTC
TRBV18,16,TRBJ2-5,few,TRBD2,CASSRALAGRLGAQYF,TGTGCCAGCTCACGGGCACTAGCGGGAAGGCTCGGGGCCCAGTACTTC
TRBV9,14,TRBJ2-1,-,-,CASSVDSTYNEQFF,TGTGCCAGCAGCGTGGACAGTACTTACAATGAGCAGTTCTTC
TRBV19,14,TRBJ2-7,few,TRBD2,CASSKGTKVYEQYF,TGTGCCAGTAGCAAAGGGACTAAAGTGTACGAGCAGTACTTC
TRBV19,15,TRBJ2-3,-,TRBD2,CASSLLAGGTDTQYF,TGTGCCAGTAGCCTCTTAGCGGGAGGAACAGATACGCAGTATTTT
TRBV6-5,14,TRBJ1-2,-,-,CASSYSTVNYGYTF,TGTGCCAGCAGTTACTCGACAGTTAACTATGGCTACACCTTC
TRBV5-1,15,TRBJ2-2,once,TRBD2,CASRLAGGITGELFF,TGCGCCAGCAGGCTAGCGGGAGGTATCACCGGGGAGCTGTTTTTT
TRBV4-1,17,TRBJ1-5,once,-,CASSQVDMGFSNQPQHF,TGCGCCAGCAGCCAAGTAGATATGGGGTTTAGCAATCAGCCCCAGCATTTT